The 32 T cell receptor beta chains listed next were all sequenced from one sample in a study of T-cell reconstitution after alpha-beta-depleted transplantation in children. Using unique molecular identifiers, the investigators prepared the TCRbeta library. TCRdb re-called the PCR reads with MiXCR, one entry per CDR3 protein. This table has about 610,000 distinct CDR3 sequences, over 9.5% appearing once. This specimen was PBMCs from the stem cell graft donor, taken from the stem cell graft. Source of these receptors: a human donor who donated a stem cell graft to a child with acute myeloid leukemia.

This clonotype has a count of ten or more. Written as DNA, the CDR3 is TGTGCCAGCAGTAGAACCGGGACAGGGGGTACAAAAAAGTACTTC. Translating gives CASSRTGTGGTKKYF. The rearrangement uses TRBV6-1 and TRBJ2-7; 11 bases map to TRBD1. From germline, CDR1 is MNHNS and CDR2 SASEGT. Germline trimming cut 5 bases from V and 11 bases from J; bases unmatched to any gene: 14. The CDR3 is 15 residues long.

This chain uses TRBV20-1 with TRBJ2-1; TRBD2 agrees at 9 bases. CDR3 length: 13 residues. Germline loops: CDR1 DFQATT, CDR2 SNEGSKA (reference sequence). Unmatched junction bases numbered 8, after V lost 7 bases and J lost 7 bases. CDR3 amino acids: CSGGREGRNEQFF. The CDR3 DNA is TGCAGTGGGGGGCGGGAGGGCCGTAATGAGCAGTTCTTC.

V is TRBV15 and J is TRBJ2-5, with 8 bases that match TRBD1. Germline V gene data show CDR1 as LNHNV and CDR2 as YYDKDF (reference sequence). V trimming: 1 base; J trimming: 0 bases; junction bases outside the gene matches: 7. This CDR3 is built from 17 residues. CDR3 loop: CATSRALTGVDQETQYF. The CDR3 DNA sequence: TGTGCCACCAGCAGAGCTTTGACAGGGGTGGACCAAGAGACCCAGTACTTC.

This chain uses TRBV4-3 with TRBJ2-1; TRBD2 agrees at 9 bases. CDR3 length: 18 residues. The junction had 15 bases not matched to a gene; V was cut back by 2 bases and J by 7 bases. Germline CDR1 and CDR2: LGHNA and YSLEER. CDR3 sequence reads: CASSQLLAGGLSGNEQFF. For the CDR3, the DNA is TGCGCCAGCAGCCAACTACTAGCGGGCGGGCTCTCCGGGAATGAGCAGTTCTTC.

The chain couples TRBV6-2 or TRBV6-3 to TRBJ1-5, with D uncertain. This CDR3 is built from 13 residues. Trimming took off 1 base at V and 5 bases at J, with 6 bases between the two ends. The germline V gene has CDR1 MNHEY and CDR2 SVGEGT. The DNA of the CDR3 is TGTGCCAGCAGTTACTTTGGGGATCAGCCCCAGCATTTT. As protein: CASSYFGDQPQHF.

This clonotype was seen repeatedly, ten times or more. The V call is TRBV1, the J call TRBJ2-1; the table's D call, TRBD2, was not checked against the DNA. TRBV1 is a pseudogene segment. The CDR3 contains 14 residues. CDR3 amino acids: CTSSPRTGENEQFF. The CDR3, as DNA: TGCACCAGCAGCCCGCGGACTGGCGAGAATGAGCAGTTCTTC.

This clonotype came up many times. The chain joins TRBV4-3 to TRBJ2-3; D is possibly TRBD1 or TRBD2 (6 bases each). V was shortened by 1 base and J by 8 bases, with 16 bases between the two germline ends. CDR1 and CDR2 from the germline V gene are LGHNA and YSLEER. This CDR3 is 15 amino acids long. CDR3 loop: CASSQAGISGATQYF. CDR3 nucleotides: TGCGCCAGCAGCCAAGCGGGAATATCGGGGGCTACGCAGTATTTT.

This clonotype was observed at least ten times. The chain links TRBV18 to TRBJ2-2, with D tentatively TRBD1 or TRBD2 (6 bases each). CDR1 is KGHSH, CDR2 LQKENI, per germline. V lost 2 bases, J lost 4 bases, and 14 bases lay in between. The CDR3 length is 16 residues. The CDR3 DNA sequence: TGTGCCAGCTCACCAAACGAGGGGGGATCCACCGGGGAGCTGTTTTTT. This translates into CASSPNEGGSTGELFF.

In this sample, this clonotype turned up a few times. This chain connects TRBV4-2 to TRBJ1-4; D uncertain. CDR1 and CDR2 from the germline V gene are LGHNA and YNFKEQ. Deletions cut 1 base from V and 5 bases from J, with 8 bases between. This CDR3 is built from 14 residues. In DNA form, the CDR3 reads TGTGCCAGCAGCCAAGTCGAGAGGAATGAAAAACTGTTTTTT. Translation: CASSQVERNEKLFF.

This clonotype was observed a handful of times. The chain is built from TRBV3-1 and TRBJ2-1; TRBD2 might be the D (5 bases). The CDR3 is 13 residues long. V was shortened by 2 bases and J by 10 bases, with 12 bases between the two germline ends. Looked up from germline, CDR1 is LGHDT and CDR2 is YNNKEL (reference sequence). Here the CDR3 reads CASSQPPSQEQFF. CDR3 sequence (DNA): TGTGCCAGCAGCCAACCTCCTAGCCAGGAGCAGTTCTTC.

The J gene is TRBJ2-2, the V gene TRBV4-2; 7 bases match TRBD2. This CDR3 spans 18 amino acids. Trimming removed 0 bases from V and 3 bases from J; junction bases left unmatched: 10. Germline V CDR1 and CDR2: LGHNA, YNFKEQ. The CDR3 region is CASSQEPGGGSDTGELFF. Written as DNA, the CDR3 is TGTGCCAGCAGCCAAGAGCCAGGAGGCGGGAGCGACACCGGGGAGCTGTTTTTT.

This chain connects TRBV5-1 to TRBJ2-7; D unresolved. The CDR3 length is 13 residues. CDR1 and CDR2 (germline): SGHRS, YFSETQ. V dropped 0 bases and J dropped 2 bases, with 6 bases sitting between them. The CDR3 DNA is TGCGCCAGCAGCTTGGGGAAGGCCTACGAGCAGTACTTC. Protein product: CASSLGKAYEQYF.

The J gene is TRBJ2-1, the V gene TRBV29-1; TRBD2 agrees at 8 bases. Germline CDR1 reads SQVTM; CDR2 reads ANQGSEA. Trimming removed 3 bases from V and 2 bases from J; junction bases left unmatched: 0. This CDR3 comprises 13 residues. CDR3: CSVETSAYNEQFF. The CDR3, as DNA: TGCAGCGTTGAGACTAGCGCCTACAATGAGCAGTTCTTC.

A few counts support this clonotype. The chain uses TRBV7-2 and TRBJ2-7; D not certain. The germline V gene encodes CDR1 SGHTA and CDR2 FQGNSA. This CDR3 spans 15 amino acids. V lost 5 bases to trimming and J lost 4 bases, with 18 bases between them. The CDR3 reads CASSTYPGRDYEQYF. The CDR3 DNA reads TGTGCCAGCAGCACATACCCCGGAAGGGATTACGAGCAGTACTTC. Full variable domain (remainder filled in from reference TRBV7-2 and TRBJ2-7): GAGVSQSPSNKVTEKGKDVELRCDPISGHTALYWYRQSLGQGLEFLIYFQGNSAPDKSGLPSDRFSAERTGGSVSTLTIQRTQQEDSAVYLCASSTYPGRDYEQYFGPGTRLTVT.

The V and J genes are TRBV20-1 and TRBJ1-1, with unresolved D. This CDR3 has 11 residues. Trimming pared 0 bases from V and 8 bases from J, leaving 7 bases between. Germline CDR1 reads DFQATT; CDR2 reads SNEGSKA (reference sequence). The CDR3 DNA sequence: TGCAGTGCTAGAGACCCCCCCGAAGCTTTCTTT. It is translated as CSARDPPEAFF.

The chain employs TRBV20-1 and TRBJ2-7; D call uncertain. CDR1 DFQATT and CDR2 SNEGSKA come from the germline V gene (reference sequence). V was trimmed by 7 bases and J by 5 bases, leaving 3 bases between them. The CDR3 runs 8 residues. The CDR3: CSVNEQYF. The CDR3 DNA sequence: TGCAGTGTAAACGAGCAGTACTTC.

This clonotype was observed a handful of times. The rearrangement joins TRBV5-5 to TRBJ2-1; a possible D gene is TRBD2 (5 bases). The CDR3 has 15 amino acids. CDR1 and CDR2 from the germline V gene are SGHKS and YYEKEE (reference sequence). Trimming took off 2 bases at V and 2 bases at J, with 11 bases between the two ends. For the CDR3, the DNA is TGTGCCAGCAGCTTTTCCAGCGGACCCTACAATGAGCAGTTCTTC. Its translation: CASSFSSGPYNEQFF.

This clonotype was observed many times. The J gene is TRBJ2-1, the V gene TRBV5-5, with TRBD2 identical over 11 bases. V dropped 1 base and J dropped 9; count of bases not matched to a gene: 9. The CDR3 consists of 16 residues. The germline gives CDR1 SGHKS, CDR2 YYEKEE (reference sequence). The chain's CDR3 is CASSLTSGRGVGEQFF. In DNA, the CDR3 is TGTGCCAGCAGCTTGACTAGCGGGAGAGGGGTAGGTGAGCAGTTCTTC.

A few counts support this clonotype. J is TRBJ2-3 and V is TRBV7-6; TRBD2 is a possible D gene (7 bases). This CDR3 spans 16 amino acids. Germline V gene data show CDR1 as SGHVS and CDR2 as FNYEAQ. V was cut by 6 bases and J by 2 bases, with 18 bases left in between. The CDR3 loop is CASRAGAAKATDTQYF. The DNA of the CDR3 is TGTGCCAGCAGGGCGGGGGCAGCGAAGGCCACAGATACGCAGTATTTT.

The chain employs TRBV10-3 and TRBJ2-7, with 7 positions matching TRBD1. The CDR3 is made up of 14 amino acids. The V segment lost 6 bases and the J segment 0 bases; nucleotides outside the gene matches: 5. Per the germline V gene, CDR1 is ENHRY and CDR2 is SYGVKD. The CDR3 bases are TGTGCCATCAGGGGACAGTGGGACTCCTACGAGCAGTACTTC. The encoded protein is CAIRGQWDSYEQYF.

This clonotype was picked up many times. The V gene is TRBV20-1, the J gene TRBJ2-1, with D perhaps assigned TRBD1 or TRBD2 (6 bases each). Trimming stripped 1 base from V and 16 bases from J, with 23 bases between. CDR3 length equals 14 residues. Germline values: CDR1 DFQATT, CDR2 SNEGSKA (reference sequence). The DNA of the CDR3 is TGCAGTGCTAGAGGGGACTGGACTGGGGGCGGGGAATTCTTC. Translating it yields CSARGDWTGGGEFF.

The chain is built from TRBV5-4 and TRBJ2-1; D is perhaps TRBD1 (5 bases). Trimming shortened V by 1 base and J by 10 bases, and 18 bases separated the two germline ends. This CDR3 spans 15 amino acids. Germline lookup yields CDR1 SGHNT and CDR2 YYREEE (reference sequence). This CDR3 reads CASSLTTGYNSEQFF. CDR3 in DNA: TGTGCCAGCAGCTTGACAACAGGCTACAATTCCGAGCAGTTCTTC.

This clonotype came up many times. The V call is TRBV11-3, the J call TRBJ2-3; the match to TRBD2 covers 7 bases. Germline V gives CDR1 SGHNT, CDR2 YENEEA. Losses at the gene ends were 2 bases for V and 3 bases for J; bases not matched to a gene: 17. CDR3 length: 19 amino acids. The CDR3 region has the DNA TGTGCCAGCAGCTTAATATCGGGCCCTGGTGGCGGGAGAACAGATACGCAGTATTTT. This translates into CASSLISGPGGGRTDTQYF.

This clonotype showed up many times. The chain carries TRBV10-3 and TRBJ2-1; 9 nucleotides align to TRBD2. V was pared by 11 bases and J by 6 bases, with 11 bases of the junction left unmatched. The CDR3 spans 14 residues. CDR1 and CDR2 (germline): ENHRY, SYGVKD. The DNA of the CDR3 is TGTGCCTCCAATGGCGGGAGGGCCGGCAATGAGCAGTTCTTC. It encodes CASNGGRAGNEQFF.

This clonotype has a handful of counts. The chain recombines TRBV28 with TRBJ2-1; D tentatively reads TRBD1 or TRBD2 (5 bases each). CDR1 MDHEN and CDR2 SYDVKM come from the germline V gene. The V gene lost 8 bases and the J gene lost 0 bases, with 8 bases spanning the gap. This CDR3 has 13 amino acids. In nucleotides, the CDR3 is TGTGCCAGCCGGGGCCCCTCCTACAATGAGCAGTTCTTC. Its protein product is CASRGPSYNEQFF.

In its sample, this clonotype was seen a few times. V is TRBV9 and J is TRBJ2-1, with D possibly being TRBD1 or TRBD2 (6 bases each). In germline, CDR1 is SGDLS, CDR2 YYNGEE. The CDR3 totals 16 residues. V dropped 0 bases and J dropped 4 bases, with 14 bases sitting between them. Here the CDR3 DNA reads TGTGCCAGCAGCGTAGAAATAAGGGGGGATTACAATGAGCAGTTCTTC. Amino acid sequence: CASSVEIRGDYNEQFF. The whole variable domain, remainder taken from reference TRBV9 and TRBJ2-1, is DSGVTQTPKHLITATGQRVTLRCSPRSGDLSVYWYQQSLDQGLQFLIQYYNGEERAKGNILERFSAQQFPDLHSELNLSSLELGDSALYFCASSVEIRGDYNEQFFGPGTRLTVL.

The chain combines TRBV28 with TRBJ2-5; tentatively, D is TRBD1 (7 bases). This CDR3 contains 14 residues. Germline V CDR1 and CDR2: MDHEN, SYDVKM. Between the trimmed V and J ends, which lost 4 bases and 9 bases, there was a span of 18 bases. CDR3 sequence reads: CASSSPTGTGAQYF. As DNA, the CDR3 is TGTGCCAGCAGTTCACCGACAGGGACGGGGGCCCAGTACTTC.

This clonotype was detected ten times or more. The CDR3 DNA sequence: TGTGCCAGCAGTGTGCCGGGACGACCGTCTGGCTACACCTTC. Translated, it gives CASSVPGRPSGYTF. The J gene is TRBJ1-2, the V gene TRBV25-1, with D perhaps matching TRBD1 (5 bases). The V end was cut by 4 bases, the J end by 7 bases, with 16 bases between. This CDR3 has 14 residues. Germline values: CDR1 MGHDK, CDR2 SYGVNS.

This sequence joins TRBV6-1 and TRBJ1-4; D call uncertain. The CDR3 loop spans 12 amino acids. Germline CDR1 is MNHNS and CDR2 is SASEGT. Trimming removed 4 bases from V and 12 bases from J, with 12 bases in between. In nucleotides, the CDR3 is TGTGCCAGCAGTGTTGACTGGAGGGAACTGTTTTTT. Amino acid sequence: CASSVDWRELFF.

A few counts support this clonotype. The genes are TRBV18 and TRBJ2-7, with 8 bases fitting TRBD2. V lost 3 bases to trimming and J lost 4 bases; unmatched junction nucleotides: 8. Germline assignment: CDR1 KGHSH and CDR2 LQKENI. The CDR3 length is 15 residues. In DNA, the CDR3 is TGTGCCAGCTCACCGGCTAGCGGGTTAGCTTACGAGCAGTACTTC. Amino acids: CASSPASGLAYEQYF.

The chain uses TRBV10-3 and TRBJ2-7; 8 positions agree with TRBD1. V lost 6 bases to trimming and J lost 2 bases; unmatched junction nucleotides: 6. The CDR3 extends over 14 amino acids. Germline-derived CDR1 and CDR2 are ENHRY and SYGVKD. CDR3 in amino acids: CAIRATGEPYEQYF. The CDR3 DNA reads TGTGCCATCAGGGCGACAGGGGAGCCCTACGAGCAGTACTTC.

This clonotype has only a few counts. This sequence joins TRBV19 and TRBJ2-1; 14 bases agree with TRBD2. V dropped 3 bases and J dropped 4; count of bases not matched to a gene: 2. The CDR3 sequence is 16 residues long. Per the germline V gene, CDR1 is LNHDA and CDR2 is SQIVND (reference sequence). DNA of the CDR3: TGTGCCAGTAGTATTGGGACTAGCGGGGGTTACAATGAGCAGTTCTTC. This codes for CASSIGTSGGYNEQFF.